The 22 T cell receptor beta chains below come from one sample, sequenced in a study of Tregs in tolerant kidney transplant recipients. The method was immunoSEQ multiplex PCR; TCRdb's version includes in-frame clones alone and lacks a portion of them. The repertoire consists of around 85,000 clones, with 80% to 95% occurring once and the leading ten covering 0.3% to 0.4%. The starting material was Tregs from blood, obtained before the transplant. Every receptor here comes from a human donor who received a combined kidney and bone marrow transplant.

This clone was recorded only once. The genes are TRBV6-6 and TRBJ2-2; TRBD1 matches 7 bases. CDR1 and CDR2 (germline): MNHNY, SVGAGI (reference sequence). The J segment lost 5 bases and the V segment lost 3 bases, leaving 6 bases of the junction unmatched. This CDR3 region has 15 residues. The CDR3, as DNA: TGTGCCAGCAGTTATGAAGGGGGCGGGACCGGGGAGCTGTTTTTT. Amino acid sequence: CASSYEGGGTGELFF.

The chain has TRBV21-1 and TRBJ2-7; TRBD2, as called in the table, went unchecked against the DNA. TRBV21-1 is an annotated pseudogene. This CDR3 is 15 amino acids long. In DNA form, the CDR3 reads TGTGCCAGCAGCACACTAGCGGGACCCTGCTACGAGCAGTACTTC. Its translation: CASSTLAGPCYEQYF.

The chain joins TRBV7-2 to TRBJ2-7, with 8 bases aligning to TRBD2. With V trimmed by 0 bases and J by 6 bases, 7 bases remained unmatched. Germline loops: CDR1 SGHTA, CDR2 FQGNSA. The CDR3 length is 15 residues. CDR3 amino acids: CASSLATGGGPEQYF. The CDR3 region has the DNA TGTGCCAGCAGCTTAGCCACGGGAGGGGGACCCGAGCAGTACTTC.

This chain connects TRBV9 to TRBJ2-1, with D perhaps TRBD2 (6 bases). The CDR3 extends over 16 amino acids. Germline CDR1 reads SGDLS; CDR2 reads YYNGEE. Trimming took 0 bases from V and 9 from J, leaving 19 bases between them. CDR3 nucleotide sequence: TGTGCCAGCAGCGTAGTTAGTAGCGGAGGGATGGGTGAGCAGTTCTTC. Translation: CASSVVSSGGMGEQFF.

This clone was seen just once. This sequence joins TRBV30 and TRBJ1-2; D is unclear. Germline V CDR1 and CDR2: GTSNPN, SVGIG (reference sequence). With 8 bases removed from V and 4 bases from J, the gap between germline ends came to 14 bases. The CDR3 totals 12 residues. This CDR3 is CAGGRVSYGYTF. CDR3 bases: TGTGCCGGAGGGCGGGTCTCCTATGGCTACACCTTC.

The CDR3 sequence: CSVDSPVRSTDTQYF. CDR3 DNA: TGCAGCGTTGATTCGCCAGTGAGAAGCACAGATACGCAGTATTTT. J is TRBJ2-3 and V is TRBV29-1; D is uncertain. The germline CDR1 and CDR2 sequences are SQVTM and ANQGSEA. There are 15 residues in the CDR3. Trimming removed 3 bases from V and 0 bases from J, with 13 bases in between.

The chain combines TRBV6-5 with TRBJ2-3; the D gene is possibly TRBD1 (5 bases). V was shortened by 6 bases and J by 0 bases, with 13 bases between the two germline ends. Germline lookup yields CDR1 MNHEY and CDR2 SVGAGI. The CDR3 sequence is 15 residues long. The CDR3 sequence is CASRKGETSTDTQYF. The CDR3 coding sequence is TGTGCCAGCAGGAAAGGGGAAACTAGCACAGATACGCAGTATTTT.

The count of this clone is one. The rearrangement links TRBV7-2 to TRBJ2-7, with D tentatively TRBD1 or TRBD2 (5 bases each). The CDR3 has 13 amino acids. V was pared by 5 bases and J by 2 bases, with 10 bases between. Germline V gene lookup returns CDR1 SGHTA and CDR2 FQGNSA. The CDR3 region has the DNA TGTGCCAGCAGCAGGGACGCTACCTACGAGCAGTACTTC. Its protein is CASSRDATYEQYF.

V is TRBV7-8 and J is TRBJ1-4; D is undetermined. The CDR3 extends over 15 amino acids. V was shortened by 2 bases and J by 1 base, with 8 bases between the two germline ends. CDR1 and CDR2 (germline): SGHVS, FQNEAQ. The CDR3 spells CASSLQSGTNEKLFF. The CDR3 region has the DNA TGTGCCAGCAGCTTACAGTCTGGAACTAATGAAAAACTGTTTTTT.

The chain couples TRBV19 to TRBJ2-1; 8 bases match TRBD2. Germline CDR1 and CDR2: LNHDA and SQIVND (reference sequence). This CDR3 is 14 amino acids long. V lost 7 bases, J lost 7 bases, and 9 bases stayed unmatched. CDR3 bases: TGTGCCAGTAACACTCGACCGGGAGGGAATGAGCAGTTCTTC. Residues: CASNTRPGGNEQFF.

The V call is TRBV7-2, the J call TRBJ2-1; TRBD2 matches 10 bases. V shed 6 bases and J 4 bases; nucleotides not matched to a gene: 9. Germline CDR1 is SGHTA and CDR2 is FQGNSA. The CDR3 covers 16 residues. CDR3 region: CASSSEGLARYNEQFF. The CDR3 coding sequence is TGTGCCAGCAGTTCAGAGGGACTAGCGAGATACAATGAGCAGTTCTTC.

This rearrangement joins TRBV6-5 to TRBJ1-3, with TRBD1 matching over 7 bases. The germline V gene has CDR1 MNHEY and CDR2 SVGAGI. There are 15 residues in the CDR3. Trimming at V came to 7 bases and at J to 0 bases, leaving 6 bases not matched to a gene. CDR3 sequence (DNA): TGTGCCAGCACGGAGACAGGGTACTCTGGAAACACCATATATTTT. Translated, it gives CASTETGYSGNTIYF.

The rearrangement links TRBV9 to TRBJ2-5, with TRBD2 identical over 7 bases. Germline values: CDR1 SGDLS, CDR2 YYNGEE. V was pared by 3 bases and J by 8 bases, with 4 bases of the junction left unmatched. The CDR3 consists of 12 residues. DNA for the CDR3: TGTGCCAGCAGCGGGGGAGGGGTTACCCAGTACTTC. Its protein product is CASSGGGVTQYF.

The chain has TRBV5-1 and TRBJ2-3; 7 bases fit TRBD2. Germline CDR1 and CDR2: SGHRS and YFSETQ. The CDR3 contains 15 residues. The V gene end was trimmed by 4 bases and the J gene end by 1 base; junction bases not matched to a gene: 6. The CDR3: CASSTSGDRTDTQYF. CDR3 in DNA: TGCGCCAGCAGCACCAGCGGGGACCGCACAGATACGCAGTATTTT.

The rearrangement links TRBV6-5 to TRBJ1-4; TRBD1 aligns across 10 bases. The CDR3 has 14 amino acids. Germline V gene lookup returns CDR1 MNHEY and CDR2 SVGAGI. Trimming took 5 bases from V and 11 from J; bases not matched to a gene: 8. The CDR3 DNA reads as TGTGCCAGCAGTACGGGACAGGGGTTTCTCAAACTGTTTTTT. It translates to CASSTGQGFLKLFF.

This clone was counted between two and nine times. The V gene is TRBV5-6, the J gene TRBJ2-3; D is perhaps TRBD2 (7 bases). Trimming stripped 1 base from V and 2 bases from J, with 14 bases between. The CDR3 length is 16 residues. The germline V gene encodes CDR1 SGHDT and CDR2 YYEEEE. DNA for the CDR3: TGTGCCAGCAGCTTGTGGGGGGGCGTGTTCACAGATACGCAGTATTTT. It is translated as CASSLWGGVFTDTQYF.

This clone was seen a handful of times. The rearrangement links TRBV25-1 to TRBJ2-2, with D maybe TRBD1 (6 bases). Germline V gene sequence: CDR1 MGHDK, CDR2 SYGVNS. CDR3 size: 14 residues. Trimming cost V 4 bases and J 7 bases, with 13 bases left between them. CDR3 loop: CASSANSGVGELFF. As DNA, the CDR3 is TGTGCCAGCAGTGCGAATTCAGGGGTCGGGGAGCTGTTTTTT.

V is TRBV4-1 and J is TRBJ2-7; 10 nucleotides match TRBD1. The germline V gene has CDR1 MGHRA and CDR2 YSYEKL. The CDR3 has 15 residues. The ends lost 3 bases at V and 1 base at J; junction bases unmatched: 3. The chain's CDR3 is CASSHGQGVSYEQYF. For the CDR3, the DNA is TGCGCCAGCAGCCACGGACAGGGGGTTTCCTACGAGCAGTACTTC.

This chain links TRBV11-2 with TRBJ2-1, with TRBD2 as a possible D gene (5 bases). CDR3 length: 15 residues. V lost 0 bases to trimming and J lost 7 bases, with 13 bases between them. The germline V gene encodes CDR1 SGHAT and CDR2 FQNNGV. The CDR3: CASSLEGRVQNEQFF. The DNA for the CDR3 is TGTGCCAGCAGCTTAGAAGGGCGGGTCCAGAATGAGCAGTTCTTC.

The chain joins TRBV19 to TRBJ2-1; no clear D gene. The V gene's germline CDR1 is LNHDA and CDR2 SQIVND (reference sequence). This CDR3 has 12 amino acids. The germline V and J ends were trimmed by 10 bases and 10 bases, with 17 bases remaining between them. CDR3 loop: CATGRGYWEQFF. In nucleotides, the CDR3 is TGTGCCACCGGCCGTGGGTATTGGGAGCAGTTCTTC.

The rearrangement joins TRBV2 to TRBJ2-2; unclear D gene. The germline V gene has CDR1 SNHLY and CDR2 FYNNEI. CDR3 length equals 16 residues. Deletions cut 0 bases from V and 0 bases from J, with 8 bases between. This chain's CDR3 is CASSEAGYANTGELFF. As DNA, the CDR3 is TGTGCCAGCAGTGAAGCAGGCTACGCGAACACCGGGGAGCTGTTTTTT.

CDR3 bases: TGCGCCAGCAGTCAATTGAGTGGGAGACACACCATATATTTT. Amino acid sequence: CASSQLSGRHTIYF. V usage is TRBV23-1 and J usage is TRBJ1-3; no clear D gene. TRBV23-1 falls under the ORF class, with uncertain function. CDR3 size: 14 residues. Trimming took 1 base from V and 8 from J, leaving 12 bases between them.